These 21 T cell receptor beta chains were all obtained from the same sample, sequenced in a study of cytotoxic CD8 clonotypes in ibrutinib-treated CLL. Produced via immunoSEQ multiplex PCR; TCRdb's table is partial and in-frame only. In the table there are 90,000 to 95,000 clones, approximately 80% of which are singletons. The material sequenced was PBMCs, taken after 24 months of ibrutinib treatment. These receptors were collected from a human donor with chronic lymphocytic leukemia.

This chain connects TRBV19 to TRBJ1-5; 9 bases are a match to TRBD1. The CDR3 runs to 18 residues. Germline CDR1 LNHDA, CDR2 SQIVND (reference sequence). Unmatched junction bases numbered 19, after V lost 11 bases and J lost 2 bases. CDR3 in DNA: TGTGCCGGTCTTGGCGGGACAGGGAGTCTTTTTGGCAATCAGCCCCAGCATTTT. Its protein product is CAGLGGTGSLFGNQPQHF.

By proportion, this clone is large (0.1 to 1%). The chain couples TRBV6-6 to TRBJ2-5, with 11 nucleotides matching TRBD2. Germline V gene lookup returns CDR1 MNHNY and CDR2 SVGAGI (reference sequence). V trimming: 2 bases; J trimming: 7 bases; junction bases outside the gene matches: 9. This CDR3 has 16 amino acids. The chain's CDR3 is CASSYGASGGFPTQYF. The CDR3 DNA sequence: TGTGCCAGCAGTTACGGGGCTAGCGGGGGGTTCCCGACCCAGTACTTC.

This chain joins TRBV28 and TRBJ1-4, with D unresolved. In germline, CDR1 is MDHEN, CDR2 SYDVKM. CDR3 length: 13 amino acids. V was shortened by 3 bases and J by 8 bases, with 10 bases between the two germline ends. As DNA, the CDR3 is TGTGCCAGCAGTTTGGGTCCATGGGAAAAACTGTTTTTT. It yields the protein CASSLGPWEKLFF.

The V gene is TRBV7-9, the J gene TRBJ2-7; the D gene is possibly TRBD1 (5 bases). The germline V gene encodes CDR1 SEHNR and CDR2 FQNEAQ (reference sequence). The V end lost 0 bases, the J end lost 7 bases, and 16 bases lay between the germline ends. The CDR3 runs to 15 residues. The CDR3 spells CASSLASWGGEEQYF. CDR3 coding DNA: TGTGCCAGCAGCTTAGCATCGTGGGGCGGTGAAGAGCAGTACTTC.

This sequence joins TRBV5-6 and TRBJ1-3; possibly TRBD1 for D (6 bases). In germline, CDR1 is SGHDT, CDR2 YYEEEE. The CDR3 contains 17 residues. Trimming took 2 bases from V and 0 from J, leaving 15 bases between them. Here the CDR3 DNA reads TGTGCCAGCAGCTTAGCGGGCAGGGGCGACTCTGGAAACACCATATATTTT. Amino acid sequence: CASSLAGRGDSGNTIYF.

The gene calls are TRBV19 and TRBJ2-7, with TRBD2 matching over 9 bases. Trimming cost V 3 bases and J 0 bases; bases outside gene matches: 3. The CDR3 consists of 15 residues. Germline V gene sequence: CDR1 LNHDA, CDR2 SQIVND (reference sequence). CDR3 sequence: CASSIGGRDSYEQYF. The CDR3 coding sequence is TGTGCCAGTAGTATCGGCGGGAGGGACTCCTACGAGCAGTACTTC.

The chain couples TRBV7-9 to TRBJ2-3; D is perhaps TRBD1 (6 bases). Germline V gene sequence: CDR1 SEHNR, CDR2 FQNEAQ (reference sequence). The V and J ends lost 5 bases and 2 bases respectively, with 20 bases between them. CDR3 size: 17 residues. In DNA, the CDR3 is TGTGCCAGCAGCCCAGGGGCCCACGGAGGAGCCACAGATACGCAGTATTTT. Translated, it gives CASSPGAHGGATDTQYF. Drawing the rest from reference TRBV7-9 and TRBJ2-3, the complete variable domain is DTGVSQNPRHKITKRGQNVTFRCDPISEHNRLYWYRQTLGQGPEFLTYFQNEAQLEKSRLLSDRFSAERPKGSFSTLEIQRTEQGDSAMYLCASSPGAHGGATDTQYFGPGTRLTVL.

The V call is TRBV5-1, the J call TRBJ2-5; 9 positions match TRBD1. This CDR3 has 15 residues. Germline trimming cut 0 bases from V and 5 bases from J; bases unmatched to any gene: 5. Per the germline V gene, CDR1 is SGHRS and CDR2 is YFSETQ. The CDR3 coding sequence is TGCGCCAGCAGCTTGGTATCGGGACAGGGTGAGACCCAGTACTTC. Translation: CASSLVSGQGETQYF.

In DNA form, the CDR3 reads TGCGCCAGCAGCTTGGGGGACAGGGATAATGAAAAACTGTTTTTT. Amino acid sequence: CASSLGDRDNEKLFF. V gene TRBV5-1 combines with J gene TRBJ1-4; TRBD1 matches at 9 bases. V shed 0 bases, J shed 4 bases, and the junction held 1 base outside the gene matches. The CDR3 is made up of 15 amino acids. The germline V gene encodes CDR1 SGHRS and CDR2 YFSETQ. Based on the CDR3 plus reference TRBV5-1 and TRBJ1-4, the full variable domain is KAGVTQTPRYLIKTRGQQVTLSCSPISGHRSVSWYQQTPGQGLQFLFEYFSETQRNKGNFPGRFSGRQFSNSRSEMNVSTLELGDSALYLCASSLGDRDNEKLFFGSGTQLSVL.

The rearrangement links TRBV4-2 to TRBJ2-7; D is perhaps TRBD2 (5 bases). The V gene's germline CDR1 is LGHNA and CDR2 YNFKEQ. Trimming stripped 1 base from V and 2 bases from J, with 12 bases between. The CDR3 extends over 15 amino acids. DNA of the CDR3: TGTGCCAGCAGCCAAGGCACGACTACTGCCTACGAGCAGTACTTC. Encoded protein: CASSQGTTTAYEQYF.

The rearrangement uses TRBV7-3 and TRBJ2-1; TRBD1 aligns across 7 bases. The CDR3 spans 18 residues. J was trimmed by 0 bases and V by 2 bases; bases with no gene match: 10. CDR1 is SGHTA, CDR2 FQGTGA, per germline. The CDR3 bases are TGTGCCAGCAGCTTAGCGGCTGAGGGGGCCAACTCCTACAATGAGCAGTTCTTC. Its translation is CASSLAAEGANSYNEQFF.

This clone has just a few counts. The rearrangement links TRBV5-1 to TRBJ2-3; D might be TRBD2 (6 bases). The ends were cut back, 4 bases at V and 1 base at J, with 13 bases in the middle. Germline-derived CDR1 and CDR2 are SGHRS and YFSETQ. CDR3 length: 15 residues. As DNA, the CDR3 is TGCGCCAGCAGCCCCTGGGAGGCCCGCACAGATACGCAGTATTTT. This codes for CASSPWEARTDTQYF.

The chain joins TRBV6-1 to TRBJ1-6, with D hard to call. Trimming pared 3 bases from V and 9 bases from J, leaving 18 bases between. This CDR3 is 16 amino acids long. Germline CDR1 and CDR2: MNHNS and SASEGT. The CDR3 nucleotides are TGTGCCAGCAGTGATATCGGGATGGGGTTTGGTTCACCCCTCCACTTT. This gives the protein CASSDIGMGFGSPLHF.

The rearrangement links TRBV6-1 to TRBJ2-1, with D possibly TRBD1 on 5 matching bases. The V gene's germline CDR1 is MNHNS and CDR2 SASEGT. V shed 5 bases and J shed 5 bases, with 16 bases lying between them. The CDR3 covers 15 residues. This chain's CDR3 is CASSIRPQGNNEQFF. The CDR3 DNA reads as TGTGCCAGCAGTATCCGGCCCCAGGGAAACAATGAGCAGTTCTTC.

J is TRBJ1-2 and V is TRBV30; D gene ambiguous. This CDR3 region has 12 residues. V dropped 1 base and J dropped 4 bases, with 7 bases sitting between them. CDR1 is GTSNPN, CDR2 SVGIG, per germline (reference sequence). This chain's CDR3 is CAWSGAAYGYTF. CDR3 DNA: TGTGCCTGGAGTGGGGCAGCCTATGGCTACACCTTC.

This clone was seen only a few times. The CDR3 is CASSEDWDNTEAFF. The CDR3 coding sequence is TGTGCCAGCAGTGAGGACTGGGACAACACTGAAGCTTTCTTT. This chain links TRBV2 with TRBJ1-1; a possible D gene is TRBD1 (5 bases). Trimming shortened V by 3 bases and J by 2 bases, and 10 bases separated the two germline ends. Per the germline V gene, CDR1 is SNHLY and CDR2 is FYNNEI. This CDR3 is 14 amino acids long.

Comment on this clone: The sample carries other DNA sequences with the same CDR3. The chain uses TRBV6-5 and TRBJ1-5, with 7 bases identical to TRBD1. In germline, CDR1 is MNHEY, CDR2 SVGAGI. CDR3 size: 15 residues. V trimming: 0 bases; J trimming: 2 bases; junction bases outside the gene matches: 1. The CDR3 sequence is CASSYSGQGNQPQHF. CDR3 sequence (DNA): TGTGCCAGCAGTTACTCAGGACAGGGCAATCAGCCCCAGCATTTT.

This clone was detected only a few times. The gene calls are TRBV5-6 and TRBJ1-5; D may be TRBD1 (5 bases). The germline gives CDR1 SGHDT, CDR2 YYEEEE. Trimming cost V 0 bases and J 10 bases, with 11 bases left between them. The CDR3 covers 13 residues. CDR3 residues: CASSLAVRGPQHF. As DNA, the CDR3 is TGTGCCAGCAGCTTGGCCGTGAGGGGCCCCCAGCATTTT.

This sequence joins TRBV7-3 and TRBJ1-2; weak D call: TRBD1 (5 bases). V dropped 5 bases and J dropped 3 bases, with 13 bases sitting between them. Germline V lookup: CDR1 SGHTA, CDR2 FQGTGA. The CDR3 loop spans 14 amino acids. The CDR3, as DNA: TGTGCCAGCAGCCCGGGGGGTTCCCACTATGGCTACACCTTC. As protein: CASSPGGSHYGYTF.

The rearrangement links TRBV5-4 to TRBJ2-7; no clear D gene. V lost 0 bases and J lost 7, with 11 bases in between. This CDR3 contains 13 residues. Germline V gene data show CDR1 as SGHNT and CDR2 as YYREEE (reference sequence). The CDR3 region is CASSLEGPKEQYF. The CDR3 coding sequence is TGTGCCAGCAGCTTGGAAGGCCCTAAGGAGCAGTACTTC.

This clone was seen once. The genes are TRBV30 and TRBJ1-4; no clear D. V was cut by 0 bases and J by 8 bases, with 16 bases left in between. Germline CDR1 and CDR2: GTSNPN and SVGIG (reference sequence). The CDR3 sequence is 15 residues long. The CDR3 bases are TGTGCCTGGAGTGTACGTACCCTTGGAGGGGAAAAACTGTTTTTT. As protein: CAWSVRTLGGEKLFF.